This T cell receptor beta chain was sequenced during a study of cytomegalovirus exposure and HLA in healthy donors. To note about this clone: Its antigen is undetermined.

V was cut by 0 bases and J by 14 bases, with 21 bases left in between. The CDR3 length is 15 residues. Germline V CDR1 and CDR2: SEHNR, FQNEAQ (reference sequence). A multiplex PCR was run with 60 Vbeta primers and 13 Jbeta primers. The protocol was immunoSEQ multiplex PCR, while the TCRdb copy is restricted to in-frame clones and leaves out a portion. The sample lists approximately 150,000 clones, around 72% seen once, with more than 2.5% in the top ten. Regarding the study as a whole: Sequencing probably produced one cluster of sequence variants that were highly shared.

The source of this sequence is a female donor in good health and CMV-seronegative. The sample taken for sequencing was PBMCs. This chain links TRBV7-9 with TRBJ2-3; the D is unclear. Written as DNA, the CDR3 is TGTGCCAGCAGCTTAGCCCCACGGCAACTCTCAGGCGTGTATTTT. It is translated as CASSLAPRQLSGVYF. Filled out from reference TRBV7-9 and TRBJ2-3, the complete variable domain reads DTGVSQNPRHKITKRGQNVTFRCDPISEHNRLYWYRQTLGQGPEFLTYFQNEAQLEKSRLLSDRFSAERPKGSFSTLEIQRTEQGDSAMYLCASSLAPRQLSGVYFGPGTRLTVL.